This is a list of T cell receptor beta chains from one sample in a study of CD8+CD57+ T cells in acquired aplastic anemia. MiXCR was run by TCRdb on the reads, yielding one entry per CDR3 protein. The sample contains about 20,000 distinct CDR3 sequences, almost 40% of which appear only once. Input material: CD8+CD57+ T cells sorted from PBMCs. The source of these receptors is a human donor with aplastic anemia. Both conserved end residues are trimmed from each CDR3. D genes are given only for firm matches.

V gene	CDR3 length	D gene	CDR3 protein
TRBV25-1	12	NA	ASSVTGSTDTQY
TRBV7-3	12	NA	ASSLGTGGDTQY
TRBV12-3/TRBV12-4	14	NA	ASSLSRGARAGELF
TRBV14	14	TRBD1	ASSWDSRAGANVLT
TRBV5-1	12	TRBD1	ASSYRGVRTEAF
TRBV7-8	15	NA	ASSSEGGLRMNTEAF
TRBV7-9	12	TRBD1	ASSLGQTNEKLF
TRBV20-1	16	TRBD2	SARDPPVSGTDSSPQY
TRBV7-2	13	NA	ASSFGGLRTDTQY
TRBV6-5	8	NA	ASSRETQY
TRBV5-4	13	NA	ASSPGGGSQETRY
TRBV2	9	TRBD1	ASGTGNGYT
TRBV14	16	TRBD1	ASSQLWGQGRGDNEQF
TRBV4-1	15	TRBD2	ASSQETGSSGGDEQF
TRBV6-1	8	NA	AIRAYEQY
TRBV25-1	13	NA	ASSANLGQHTEAF
TRBV6-5	11	NA	ASSYRVSYEQY
TRBV25-1	12	NA	ASTPGRNTGELF
TRBV5-1	7	NA	ASVDEQY
TRBV7-2	11	NA	TSSLVIDNEQF
TRBV12-5	12	NA	ASGPPRGASEAF
TRBV15	15	TRBD1	ATSRAGGTGMDNEQF
TRBV10-2	10	NA	ASAGDPDTQY
TRBV29-1	12	NA	SVVGTRGTDTQY
TRBV29-1	9	NA	SVSPQETQY
TRBV19	12	TRBD1	ASSLDRVADTIY
TRBV20-1	14	NA	SASMGTLAGANVLT
TRBV20-1	11	TRBD2	SATAVTAGEQY
TRBV29-1	12	NA	SVGGSEVNTEAF
TRBV19	8	NA	ASSDVTAF
TRBV29-1	11	NA	SVEASPTDTQY
TRBV7-3	12	TRBD1	ASSVLGTGGGYT
TRBV7-2	12	TRBD1	ASSFGTGADGYT
TRBV20-1	11	NA	SARPQDSYEQY
TRBV6-4	12	TRBD2	ASKREEDTDTQY
TRBV7-9	13	TRBD2	ASSLAGDFPYEQY
TRBV7-2	13	NA	ASSLEGTHGDEQS
TRBV7-3	15	TRBD1	ASSRPGQGAGTDTQY
TRBV29-1	13	NA	SVEDWRTPNNEQF
TRBV24-1	11	NA	ATSYRADTEAF
TRBV4-2	15	TRBD2	ASSPSLSGGPADTQY
TRBV6-6	14	TRBD2	ASSYSWLAGTDTQY
TRBV3-1	12	NA	ASSQVRGIDTQY
TRBV7-9	12	NA	ASSPPGDNNEQF
TRBV6-1	10	TRBD1	ASSEQGGEQY
TRBV20-1	11	NA	SARQGEGSPLH
TRBV6-1	13	TRBD2	ASLAGGSGANVLT
TRBV9	16	TRBD2	ASSPRQETSGYSYEQY
TRBV7-9	12	NA	ASSLAGSTDTQY
TRBV12-3/TRBV12-4	12	NA	ASSFQGLGYEQY
TRBV12-3/TRBV12-4	12	TRBD2	ASRPSGGAYEQF
TRBV20-1	11	NA	SAREGAIHEQY
TRBV20-1	14	TRBD1	SARERDRGRGNIQY
TRBV13	12	NA	ASSLGDGRSEQY
TRBV12-3/TRBV12-4	13	NA	ASSSRVDGGNTIY
TRBV3-1	12	NA	ASSHGRGIQPQH
TRBV12-3/TRBV12-4	14	TRBD1	ASSRAGGNYGYEQY
TRBV2	9	TRBD1	ARGTARVLT
TRBV25-1	13	NA	ASSYSRDGNYGYT
TRBV19	13	TRBD1	ASSIWQGAGQPQH